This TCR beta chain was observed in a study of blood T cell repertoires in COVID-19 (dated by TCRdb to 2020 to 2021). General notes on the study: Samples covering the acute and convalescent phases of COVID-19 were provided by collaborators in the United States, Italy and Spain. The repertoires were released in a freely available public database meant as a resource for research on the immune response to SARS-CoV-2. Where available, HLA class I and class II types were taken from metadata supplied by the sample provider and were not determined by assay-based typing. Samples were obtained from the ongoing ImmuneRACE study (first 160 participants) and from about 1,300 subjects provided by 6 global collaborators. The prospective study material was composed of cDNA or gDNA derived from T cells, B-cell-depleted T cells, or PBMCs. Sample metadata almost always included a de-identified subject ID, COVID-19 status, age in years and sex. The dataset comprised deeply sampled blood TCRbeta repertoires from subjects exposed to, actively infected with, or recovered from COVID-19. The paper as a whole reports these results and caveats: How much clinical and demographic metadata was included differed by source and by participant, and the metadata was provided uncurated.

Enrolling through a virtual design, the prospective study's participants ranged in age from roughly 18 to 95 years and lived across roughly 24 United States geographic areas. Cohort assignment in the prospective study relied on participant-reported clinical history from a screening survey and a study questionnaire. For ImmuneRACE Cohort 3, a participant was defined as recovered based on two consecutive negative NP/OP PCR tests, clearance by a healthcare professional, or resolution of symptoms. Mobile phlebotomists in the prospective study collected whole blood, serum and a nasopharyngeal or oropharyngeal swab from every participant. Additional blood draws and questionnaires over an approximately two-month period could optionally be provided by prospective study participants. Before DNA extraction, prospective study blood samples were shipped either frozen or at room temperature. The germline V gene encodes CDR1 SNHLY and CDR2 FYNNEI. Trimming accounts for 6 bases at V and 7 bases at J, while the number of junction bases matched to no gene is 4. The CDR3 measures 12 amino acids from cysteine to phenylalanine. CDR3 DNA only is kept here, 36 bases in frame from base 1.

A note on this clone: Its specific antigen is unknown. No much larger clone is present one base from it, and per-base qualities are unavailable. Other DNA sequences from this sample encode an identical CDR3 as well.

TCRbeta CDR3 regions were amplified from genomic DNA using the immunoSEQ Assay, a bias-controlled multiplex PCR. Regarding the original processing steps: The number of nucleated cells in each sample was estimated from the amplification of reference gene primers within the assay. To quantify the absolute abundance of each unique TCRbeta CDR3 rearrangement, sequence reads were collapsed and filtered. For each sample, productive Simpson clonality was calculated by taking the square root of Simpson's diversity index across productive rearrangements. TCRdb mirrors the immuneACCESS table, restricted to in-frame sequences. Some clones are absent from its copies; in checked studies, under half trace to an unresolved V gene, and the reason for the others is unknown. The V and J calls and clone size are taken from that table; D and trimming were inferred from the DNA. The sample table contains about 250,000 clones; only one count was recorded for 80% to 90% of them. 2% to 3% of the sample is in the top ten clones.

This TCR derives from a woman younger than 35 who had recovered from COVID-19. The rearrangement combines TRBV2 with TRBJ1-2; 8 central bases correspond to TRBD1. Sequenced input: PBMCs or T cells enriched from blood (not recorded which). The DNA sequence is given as TGTGCCAGCAGGGGGACAGGCGGTGGCTACACCTTC. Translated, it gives CASRGTGGGYTF.